A selection of T cell receptor beta chains follows, all from one sample in a study of T cell responses to AZD1222 COVID-19 vaccine. Produced via immunoSEQ multiplex PCR; TCRdb's table is partial and in-frame only. The data contain roughly 140,000 clones, roughly 93% of them singletons. This specimen consisted of peripheral blood, obtained 28 days after the second AZD1222 dose. These receptors all stem from an adult who received the AZD1222 COVID-19 vaccine. Each CDR3 is given with its conserved first and last residue. The D gene is left open where the match is weak. Not every row has a clone size; where given, it reads once, few, many or a size class.

CDR3aa	CDR3nt	v_gene	j_gene	d_gene	abundance
CASSPAAGGDYEQYF	TGCGCCAGCTCACCTGCCGCGGGGGGTGACTACGAGCAGTACTTC	TRBV10-1	TRBJ2-7	TRBD2	-
CASSLELSYEQYF	TGTGCCAGCAGCTTAGAACTTTCCTACGAGCAGTACTTC	TRBV7-8	TRBJ2-7	-	-
CASSQGQLYGYTF	TGTGCCAGCAGCCAGGGACAGCTCTATGGCTACACCTTC	TRBV5-4	TRBJ1-2	TRBD1	-
CATSGTGLSYNSPLHF	TGTGCCACCTCCGGGACAGGGCTCTCCTATAATTCACCCCTCCACTTT	TRBV10-3	TRBJ1-6	TRBD1	-
CASSWTGSGETQYF	TGTGCCAGCAGCTGGACAGGGTCCGGGGAGACCCAGTACTTC	TRBV7-9	TRBJ2-5	TRBD1	-
CASSSLAGGPFF	TGTGCCAGCAGCTCATTAGCGGGAGGGCCGTTCTTC	TRBV5-4	TRBJ2-1	TRBD2	-
CAWSRGSHSPLHF	TGTGCCTGGAGTCGGGGATCTCATTCACCCCTCCACTTT	TRBV30	TRBJ1-6	-	-
CASERSASTDTQYF	TGTGCCAGCGAAAGGAGTGCTAGCACAGATACGCAGTATTTT	TRBV7-2	TRBJ2-3	-	-
CSAPGPSYEQYF	TGCAGCGCCCCGGGACCTTCCTACGAGCAGTACTTC	TRBV29-1	TRBJ2-7	-	-
CASSSTEGFWDTIYF	TGTGCCAGCAGCTCTACAGAGGGATTTTGGGACACCATATATTTT	TRBV7-8	TRBJ1-3	-	-
CASSFGGRFLETQYF	TGCGCCAGCAGCTTCGGCGGCAGATTTTTGGAGACCCAGTACTTC	TRBV5-1	TRBJ2-5	-	-
CASSPLQGQTEAFF	TGTGCCAGCAGTCCCCTACAGGGGCAGACTGAAGCTTTCTTT	TRBV27	TRBJ1-1	TRBD1	-
CASSMRTGYSNQPQHF	TGTGCCAGTAGTATGAGGACAGGGTATAGCAATCAGCCCCAGCATTTT	TRBV19	TRBJ1-5	TRBD1	-
CASSFDWGNTIYF	TGCGCCAGCAGCTTCGACTGGGGAAACACCATATATTTT	TRBV5-1	TRBJ1-3	-	-
CASSPNPGGAYEQYF	TGTGCCAGCAGCCCAAACCCGGGGGGAGCTTACGAGCAGTACTTC	TRBV9	TRBJ2-7	TRBD2	-
CASSQVGGEGPQHF	TGTGCCAGCAGCCAAGTTGGAGGGGAAGGGCCCCAGCATTTT	TRBV14	TRBJ1-5	-	-
CASTISGGQNTGELFF	TGTGCCAGTACCATTAGCGGGGGCCAAAACACCGGGGAGCTGTTTTTT	TRBV19	TRBJ2-2	TRBD2	-
CASSLTPYEQYF	TGCGCCAGCAGCTTGACCCCCTACGAGCAGTACTTC	TRBV5-1	TRBJ2-7	-	-
CASSPHREWREQYF	TGTGCCAGCAGCCCCCACAGGGAATGGCGCGAGCAGTACTTC	TRBV7-9	TRBJ2-7	-	once
CATSRDGNTIYF	TGTGCCACCAGCAGAGACGGAAACACCATATATTTT	TRBV15	TRBJ1-3	-	-
CASSLVSTGRADTQYF	TGTGCCAGCAGCTTAGTCTCCACCGGTCGCGCAGATACGCAGTATTTT	TRBV11-2	TRBJ2-3	-	-
CASSDRVGNQPQHF	TGTGCCAGCTCCGACAGGGTAGGCAATCAGCCCCAGCATTTT	TRBV2	TRBJ1-5	TRBD1	-
CKRFGATNEKLFF	TGTAAACGTTTCGGGGCAACTAATGAAAAACTGTTTTTT	TRBV11-3	TRBJ1-4	-	-
CASSRPGQNTGELFF	TGTGCCAGCAGCCGCCCGGGACAGAACACCGGGGAGCTGTTTTTT	TRBV5-6	TRBJ2-2	-	once
CASSLGQLYGYTF	TGTGCCAGCAGTCTAGGACAGCTATATGGCTACACCTTC	TRBV28	TRBJ1-2	-	once
CASSSGALNTEAFF	TGTGCCAGCAGCTCGGGGGCCTTGAACACTGAAGCTTTCTTT	TRBV7-9	TRBJ1-1	-	-
CSALGQGGSYEQYF	TGCAGCGCCCTAGGACAGGGGGGCTCCTACGAGCAGTACTTC	TRBV29-1	TRBJ2-7	TRBD1	-
CASSLDPRAYEQYF	TGTGCCAGCAGCTTGGACCCCCGAGCTTACGAGCAGTACTTC	TRBV5-5	TRBJ2-7	-	-
CASSLGTDTQYF	TGTGCCAGCTCCCTAGGCACAGATACGCAGTATTTT	TRBV18	TRBJ2-3	-	-
CARSLGLPNGNTEAFF	TGTGCCAGAAGCTTGGGCCTACCCAACGGAAACACTGAAGCTTTCTTT	TRBV5-3	TRBJ1-1	-	-
CASSVEGLIADTQYF	TGTGCCAGCAGCGTAGAGGGATTGATTGCAGATACGCAGTATTTT	TRBV9	TRBJ2-3	-	few
CASSNPSGGANNEQFF	TGTGCCAGCAGTAACCCTAGCGGGGGGGCAAACAATGAGCAGTTCTTC	TRBV11-3	TRBJ2-1	TRBD2	-
CASSQDSNTEAFF	TGTGCCAGCAGCCAAGATTCGAACACTGAAGCTTTCTTT	TRBV14	TRBJ1-1	-	-
CASSLSGTGVGGYTF	TGTGCCAGCAGCTTATCCGGGACAGGGGTGGGCGGCTACACCTTC	TRBV7-6	TRBJ1-2	TRBD1	once
CASSIQGFNSPLHF	TGTGCCAGCAGTATACAGGGTTTTAATTCACCCCTCCACTTT	TRBV9	TRBJ1-6	-	-
CASSLGGNSNEQYF	TGCGCCAGCAGCTTAGGGGGGAATTCAAACGAGCAGTACTTC	TRBV5-1	TRBJ2-7	-	-